This T cell receptor (beta chain) appears in the sequencing data of a study of blood T cell repertoires in COVID-19. Study details: COVID-19 samples collected from the United States, Italy and Spain covered acute and convalescent phases. The analysed material was cDNA or gDNA that came from T cells, B-cell-depleted T cells, or PBMCs.

This CDR3 is built from 16 residues. Trimming took 3 bases from V and 2 from J, leaving 14 bases between them. The germline CDR1 and CDR2 sequences are LNHDA and SQIVND (reference sequence). It was during active infection that Seattle patients were enrolled and then longitudinally followed. Per the authors' pipeline: Nucleated cell counts were estimated from reference gene primer amplification. The method was immunoSEQ multiplex PCR; TCRdb's version includes in-frame clones alone and lacks a portion of them. V, J and clone size reflect that table, while D and trimming were determined from the DNA. The profile covers fewer than 450,000 clones, with 85% to 90% appearing a single time and 7.3% taken by the ten largest.

The clonotype originates from a woman aged 70-85 years with COVID-19, enrolled during active disease. V gene TRBV19 combines with J gene TRBJ1-5; D may be TRBD1 (5 bases). The sample comprised peripheral blood. CDR3 region: CASSIPPTVGNQPQHF. The CDR3 coding sequence is TGTGCCAGTAGTATCCCCCCGACAGTTGGCAATCAGCCCCAGCATTTT.